This entry lists 29 T cell receptor beta chains sequenced from one sample in a study of vaccination effects on CD4 cells after COVID-19. The antigens for these receptors are not known. Cells that had been cultured for 10 days were the source of isolated CD4+ T cells. Each participant received a vaccine that was either BNT162b2 or mRNA-1273, given as two doses. TCRdb's table, derived via immunoSEQ multiplex PCR, lists solely in-frame clones and lacks some. This sample has about 40,000 clones, with about two thirds found just once. The sample in question was CD4+ T cells from PBMCs cultured without peptide, obtained after COVID-19 vaccination. The source of these receptors is a human donor who received a COVID-19 vaccine.

The chain couples TRBV6-6 to TRBJ2-4; 9 bases agree with TRBD1. Unmatched junction bases numbered 7, after V lost 2 bases and J lost 8 bases. The germline V gene encodes CDR1 MNHNY and CDR2 SVGAGI (reference sequence). The CDR3 contains 15 residues. The chain's CDR3 is CASSYLQGAVDIQYF. For the CDR3, the DNA is TGTGCCAGCAGTTACCTACAGGGGGCGGTGGACATTCAGTACTTC.

There are many counts of this clone. The CDR3 DNA reads as TGTGCCAGTGGACGGAGGGTCGGAGATACGCAGTATTTT. This gives the protein CASGRRVGDTQYF. The J gene is TRBJ2-3, the V gene TRBV19; a possible D gene is TRBD2 (6 bases). CDR3 length: 13 amino acids. The V gene lost 8 bases and the J gene lost 5 bases, with 14 bases spanning the gap. Germline-derived CDR1 and CDR2 are LNHDA and SQIVND (reference sequence). The full variable domain, its missing parts supplied by reference TRBV19 and TRBJ2-3, is DGGITQSPKYLFRKEGQNVTLSCEQNLNHDAMYWYRQDPGQGLRLIYYSQIVNDFQKGDIAEGYSVSREKKESFPLTVTSAQKNPTAFYLCASGRRVGDTQYFGPGTRLTVL.

The rearrangement uses TRBV5-6 and TRBJ1-5; D unclear. The length of the CDR3 is 12 residues. The V end was cut by 0 bases, the J end by 8 bases, with 6 bases between. Germline V gene data show CDR1 as SGHDT and CDR2 as YYEEEE. The CDR3 reads CASSLGVEPQHF. The CDR3 region has the DNA TGTGCCAGCAGCTTGGGGGTTGAGCCCCAGCATTTT.

The chain combines TRBV19 with TRBJ1-2; the D gene is possibly TRBD1 (5 bases). Trimming left V 6 bases short and J 2 bases short, with 19 bases between. CDR1 LNHDA and CDR2 SQIVND come from the germline V gene (reference sequence). The CDR3 length is 16 residues. The CDR3 is CASSPSGTELNYGYTF. The CDR3 DNA is TGTGCCAGTAGCCCCTCCGGGACCGAGTTAAACTATGGCTACACCTTC.

The gene calls are TRBV6-5 and TRBJ1-5, with a tentative D call TRBD1 (5 bases). Germline CDR1 is MNHEY and CDR2 is SVGAGI. With 8 bases removed from V and 7 bases from J, the gap between germline ends came to 21 bases. The length of the CDR3 is 15 residues. Here the CDR3 DNA reads TGTGCCAGCGGGGGGAGAGACGGCGGATTACAGCCCCAGCATTTT. Its translation is CASGGRDGGLQPQHF.

The rearrangement links TRBV3-1 (or the pseudogene TRBV3-2) to TRBJ1-1; TRBD1 aligns across 8 bases. Trimming at V came to 6 bases and at J to 5 bases, leaving 8 bases not matched to a gene. Germline V gene data show CDR1 as LGHDT and CDR2 as YNNKEL (reference sequence). The CDR3 extends over 14 amino acids. The CDR3: CASSNRGGGTEAFF. Written as DNA, the CDR3 is TGTGCCAGCAGTAACAGGGGGGGAGGTACTGAAGCTTTCTTT.

This clone was seen more than once but under ten times. V and J are TRBV4-1 and TRBJ1-2; D remains ambiguous. Trimming removed 1 base from V and 8 bases from J, with 5 bases in between. The CDR3 sequence is 11 residues long. CDR1 and CDR2 (germline): MGHRA, YSYEKL. In nucleotides, the CDR3 is TGCGCCAGCAGCCAAGGGAAAGGCTACACCTTC. This gives the protein CASSQGKGYTF.

The rearrangement links TRBV18 to TRBJ2-7; D unresolved. The V gene's germline CDR1 is KGHSH and CDR2 LQKENI. Deletions cut 2 bases from V and 3 bases from J, with 11 bases between. The CDR3 extends over 14 amino acids. Here the CDR3 reads CASSPTSQSYEQYF. CDR3 DNA: TGTGCCAGCTCACCAACGTCTCAGAGCTACGAGCAGTACTTC.

V gene TRBV2 combines with J gene TRBJ2-7, with 11 bases aligning to TRBD2. Per the germline V gene, CDR1 is SNHLY and CDR2 is FYNNEI. The CDR3 is 15 residues long. The J segment lost 2 bases and the V segment lost 6 bases, leaving 6 bases of the junction unmatched. CDR3 region: CASRMGTSGTYEQYF. The CDR3 DNA sequence: TGTGCCAGCAGGATGGGGACTAGCGGTACCTACGAGCAGTACTTC. Full variable domain (rest looked up from reference TRBV2 and TRBJ2-7): EPEVTQTPSHQVTQMGQEVILRCVPISNHLYFYWYRQILGQKVEFLVSFYNNEISEKSEIFDDQFSVERPDGSNFTLKIRSTKLEDSAMYFCASRMGTSGTYEQYFGPGTRLTVT.

The CDR3 DNA follows: TGTGCCATCAGTGTCGGGGGCCTCTATGGCTACACCTTC. Its protein is CAISVGGLYGYTF. The chain recombines TRBV10-3 with TRBJ1-2; perhaps TRBD1 as D (6 bases). V shed 4 bases and J shed 4 bases, with 10 bases lying between them. The CDR3 sequence is 13 residues long. Germline V CDR1 and CDR2: ENHRY, SYGVKD.

This clone was found once. V is TRBV27 and J is TRBJ1-1; D uncertain. This CDR3 has 13 amino acids. Germline V gene sequence: CDR1 MNHEY, CDR2 SMNVEV (reference sequence). Trimming took 5 bases from V and 3 from J, leaving 10 bases between them. CDR3 bases: TGTGCCAGCAGTAAAGGGAGGGACACTGAAGCTTTCTTT. It encodes CASSKGRDTEAFF.

The chain has TRBV5-6 and TRBJ1-5; no clear D gene. Germline lookup yields CDR1 SGHDT and CDR2 YYEEEE. Between the trimmed V and J ends, which lost 5 bases and 0 bases, there was a span of 12 bases. This CDR3 is 15 amino acids long. CDR3 protein: CASSPGLASNQPQHF. Written as DNA, the CDR3 is TGTGCCAGCAGTCCCGGACTGGCTAGCAATCAGCCCCAGCATTTT. The entire variable domain, with the rest obtained from reference TRBV5-6 and TRBJ1-5, is as follows: DAGVTQSPTHLIKTRGQQVTLRCSPKSGHDTVSWYQQALGQGPQFIFQYYEEEERQRGNFPDRFSGHQFPNYSSELNVNALLLGDSALYLCASSPGLASNQPQHFGDGTRLSIL.

The chain recombines TRBV10-2 with TRBJ1-3; D remains ambiguous. In germline, CDR1 is WSHSY, CDR2 SAAADI. CDR3 size: 13 residues. V was pared by 6 bases and J by 1 base, with 7 bases between. The chain's CDR3 is CASRRESGNTIYF. In DNA, the CDR3 is TGCGCCAGCAGGAGGGAATCTGGAAACACCATATATTTT.

V usage is TRBV12-3 or TRBV12-4 and J usage is TRBJ2-7; the D gene could be TRBD1 or TRBD2 (5 bases each). This CDR3 comprises 13 residues. The germline V and J ends were trimmed by 4 bases and 4 bases, with 11 bases remaining between them. The CDR3 loop is CASSSGTYYEQYF. As DNA, the CDR3 is TGTGCCAGCAGTTCAGGGACGTATTACGAGCAGTACTTC.

V gene TRBV7-7 combines with J gene TRBJ2-5, with D perhaps being TRBD1 or TRBD2 (6 bases each). This CDR3 comprises 13 residues. Germline V gene data show CDR1 as SSHAT and CDR2 as FNYEAQ (reference sequence). Trimming removed 1 base from V and 5 bases from J, with 8 bases in between. CDR3 coding DNA: TGTGCCAGCAGCTTAGTAGGGGGGGAGACCCAGTACTTC. Amino acid sequence: CASSLVGGETQYF.

The chain recombines TRBV5-1 with TRBJ2-1, with D possibly matching TRBD1 (5 bases). Trimming removed 1 base at V and 6 bases at J, with 14 bases between. CDR1 and CDR2 (germline): SGHRS, YFSETQ. CDR3 length: 15 residues. CDR3 sequence: CASSLSITQGNEQFF. The CDR3 DNA is TGCGCCAGCAGCTTGTCAATTACCCAGGGCAATGAGCAGTTCTTC.

This chain connects TRBV5-3 to TRBJ2-7; tentatively, D is TRBD1 or TRBD2 (5 bases each). TRBV5-3 is given ORF status, its function remaining uncertain. V lost 1 base and J lost 3, with 14 bases in between. CDR3 length: 15 amino acids. This chain's CDR3 is CARSLRDLTLYEQYF. DNA of the CDR3: TGTGCCAGAAGCTTGCGGGACCTCACTCTCTACGAGCAGTACTTC.

The chain links TRBV5-1 to TRBJ2-7, with 9 bases aligning to TRBD1. Per germline, CDR1 SGHRS and CDR2 YFSETQ. This CDR3 has 15 residues. V lost 4 bases and J lost 6; bases outside the gene matches: 11. CDR3 sequence: CASSPGGTGLVEQYF. CDR3 in DNA: TGCGCCAGCAGCCCGGGTGGGACAGGGCTAGTCGAGCAGTACTTC.

The chain has TRBV3-1 (or the pseudogene TRBV3-2) and TRBJ2-7; maybe TRBD2 (6 bases). With 3 bases removed from V and 0 bases from J, the gap between germline ends came to 24 bases. CDR3 length: 19 residues. Per germline, CDR1 LGHDT and CDR2 YNNKEL (reference sequence). The CDR3 DNA is TGTGCCAGCAGCCAGGGTGGGCCCCTGGGCGGGGCCTACTCCTACGAGCAGTACTTC. Amino acids: CASSQGGPLGGAYSYEQYF.

The chain recombines TRBV3-1 (or the pseudogene TRBV3-2) with TRBJ2-7; 9 nucleotides agree with TRBD2. V trimming: 0 bases; J trimming: 4 bases; junction bases outside the gene matches: 4. The germline V gene encodes CDR1 LGHDT and CDR2 YNNKEL (reference sequence). This CDR3 is 15 amino acids long. CDR3 amino acids: CASSQEGAGGYEQYF. Here the CDR3 DNA reads TGTGCCAGCAGCCAAGAAGGGGCGGGAGGGTACGAGCAGTACTTC.

This chain connects TRBV19 to TRBJ1-6, with D uncertain. The V gene lost 5 bases and the J gene lost 0 bases, with 14 bases spanning the gap. The CDR3 spans 17 residues. Germline assignment: CDR1 LNHDA and CDR2 SQIVND (reference sequence). Here the CDR3 reads CASSLGGIRSYNSPLHF. The CDR3 nucleotides are TGTGCCAGTAGTCTGGGAGGGATTCGCTCCTATAATTCACCCCTCCACTTT. Full variable domain (missing parts from reference TRBV19 and TRBJ1-6): DGGITQSPKYLFRKEGQNVTLSCEQNLNHDAMYWYRQDPGQGLRLIYYSQIVNDFQKGDIAEGYSVSREKKESFPLTVTSAQKNPTAFYLCASSLGGIRSYNSPLHFGNGTRLTVT.

V is TRBV4-2 and J is TRBJ1-5; 9 bases line up with TRBD1. Germline V lookup: CDR1 LGHNA, CDR2 YNFKEQ. V gave up 4 bases and J gave up 2 bases; unmatched junction bases: 6. CDR3 length: 16 amino acids. Here the CDR3 DNA reads TGTGCCAGCAGCCCACCGGGACAGGGCGGCAATCAGCCCCAGCATTTT. This gives the protein CASSPPGQGGNQPQHF.

This chain connects TRBV10-3 to TRBJ1-2, with a weak D call TRBD1 (6 bases). The CDR3 contains 16 residues. V lost 8 bases and J lost 6, with 25 bases in between. CDR1 and CDR2 (germline): ENHRY, SYGVKD. The CDR3 region has the DNA TGTGCCATCGCCCGGGACATCTACCCTTTAACTAATGGCTACACCTTC. This sequence encodes CAIARDIYPLTNGYTF.

This clone was counted a single time. The gene calls are TRBV30 and TRBJ2-5; 10 bases line up with TRBD1. The CDR3 has 14 residues. In germline, CDR1 is GTSNPN, CDR2 SVGIG (reference sequence). Losses at the gene ends were 4 bases for V and 4 bases for J; bases not matched to a gene: 6. The CDR3 nucleotides are TGTGCCTGGATAAGACAGGGGGCATCAGAGACCCAGTACTTC. It encodes CAWIRQGASETQYF.

This clone came up a few times. The rearrangement uses TRBV2 and TRBJ2-7, with 9 nucleotides matching TRBD2. In germline, CDR1 is SNHLY, CDR2 FYNNEI. J gave up 5 bases and V 8 bases, and 13 bases lay outside the gene matches. The CDR3 has 15 amino acids. CDR3 sequence (DNA): TGTGCCAGCTCCCCGGAGGCGGGGGGGGCGGACGAGCAGTACTTC. Its protein is CASSPEAGGADEQYF.

The chain carries TRBV2 and TRBJ2-5, with 8 bases that match TRBD2. Germline loops: CDR1 SNHLY, CDR2 FYNNEI. The J segment lost 4 bases and the V segment lost 8 bases, leaving 12 bases of the junction unmatched. The CDR3 spans 15 residues. The CDR3 DNA is TGTGCCAGCGGGGGACTAGTAGGGGGTCTAGAGACCCAGTACTTC. Protein sequence: CASGGLVGGLETQYF.

The gene calls are TRBV3-1 (or the pseudogene TRBV3-2) and TRBJ1-4, with 7 bases matching TRBD1. V was pared by 3 bases and J by 4 bases, with 2 bases of the junction left unmatched. The germline V gene has CDR1 LGHDT and CDR2 YNNKEL (reference sequence). The CDR3 spans 14 residues. CDR3: CASSHGTDNEKLFF. Written as DNA, the CDR3 is TGTGCCAGCAGCCACGGGACAGATAATGAAAAACTGTTTTTT.

The rearrangement links TRBV19 to TRBJ1-2, with D possibly being TRBD1 (5 bases). The length of the CDR3 is 15 residues. Trimming stripped 8 bases from V and 1 base from J, with 17 bases between. The germline V gene has CDR1 LNHDA and CDR2 SQIVND (reference sequence). The CDR3 spells CASGDLTRGNYGYTF. CDR3 coding DNA: TGTGCCAGTGGAGATTTAACGAGGGGTAACTATGGCTACACCTTC. Based on the CDR3 plus reference TRBV19 and TRBJ1-2, the full variable domain is DGGITQSPKYLFRKEGQNVTLSCEQNLNHDAMYWYRQDPGQGLRLIYYSQIVNDFQKGDIAEGYSVSREKKESFPLTVTSAQKNPTAFYLCASGDLTRGNYGYTFGSGTRLTVV.

The rearrangement uses TRBV5-1 and TRBJ2-5, with a weak D call TRBD1 (6 bases). Germline V gives CDR1 SGHRS, CDR2 YFSETQ. V was shortened by 5 bases and J by 5 bases, with 13 bases between the two germline ends. The CDR3 consists of 13 residues. The CDR3 is CASSTGFLETQYF. CDR3 bases: TGCGCCAGCAGTACAGGGTTTTTGGAGACCCAGTACTTC.